The present TCR beta chain was sequenced within a study of cytomegalovirus exposure and HLA in healthy donors. Study background: According to later analysis, the same platform produced the 110 or so validation and several hundred first-cohort repertoires.

Regarding this clone: What it recognizes is unknown.

This table comes from immunoSEQ multiplex PCR, and its TCRdb copy is limited to in-frame clones, with some not included. The sample contains 200,000 to 250,000 clones, roughly 84% of which appear only once. From the roughly 110-subject validation cohort, which was separate from the roughly 700-subject first cohort, the donors were drawn. Study outcomes and limitations: The listing of roughly 160 TCR beta chains classed them as cytomegalovirus-associated. It was found in a later analysis that first-cohort TCR clusters tended to co-occur in the approximately 130 validation repertoires.

This clonotype was obtained from a woman aged 18-29 years in good health and CMV-seropositive. The sequencing input was PBMCs.

The CDR3 region is CASSFIPRMSSGTGELFF. The CDR3 region has the DNA TGTGCCAGCAGTTTCATACCCAGGATGTCTAGCGGGACCGGGGAGCTGTTTTTT. The rearrangement uses TRBV28 and TRBJ2-2; 8 bases fit TRBD2. V lost 3 bases, J lost 5 bases, and 14 bases stayed unmatched. There are 18 residues in the CDR3. Germline assignment: CDR1 MDHEN and CDR2 SYDVKM.